These 17 T cell receptor beta chains originate from one sample sequenced in a study of CD8 T cells in ankylosing spondylitis. TCRdb re-analysed the 5' RACE reads in MiXCR, keeping a single row per CDR3 protein. The sample yields 150,000 to 200,000 distinct CDR3 sequences, 30% to 40% seen once. The specimen was synovial fluid, either unsorted or a sorted T cell fraction (not recorded which). These receptor sequences come from a male donor with ankylosing spondylitis.

The V gene is TRBV12-3 or TRBV12-4, the J gene TRBJ1-3; D is possibly TRBD1 (5 bases). CDR3 length equals 15 residues. The V and J ends lost 1 base and 4 bases respectively, with 11 bases between them. The CDR3 DNA follows: TGTGCCAGCAGTTTAGGGGACTGGTCGGGAAACACCATATATTTT. The encoded protein is CASSLGDWSGNTIYF.

This clonotype came up a few times. The V and J genes are TRBV20-1 and TRBJ2-5, with 7 bases identical to TRBD2. The ends lost 6 bases at V and 5 bases at J; junction bases unmatched: 15. The CDR3 runs to 15 residues. Germline V lookup: CDR1 DFQATT, CDR2 SNEGSKA (reference sequence). The CDR3, as DNA: TGCAGTGCCGACAAGCAGGGAGGGCCACGGGAGACCCAGTACTTC. Its translation: CSADKQGGPRETQYF.

The chain couples TRBV18 to TRBJ2-4, with 7 positions matching TRBD1. From germline, CDR1 is KGHSH and CDR2 LQKENI. V shed 6 bases, J shed 4 bases, and the junction held 0 bases outside the gene matches. The CDR3 totals 12 residues. Written as DNA, the CDR3 is TGTGCCAGCTCGGGACAGAAAAACATTCAGTACTTC. As protein: CASSGQKNIQYF.

This rearrangement joins TRBV28 to TRBJ1-1, with D unclear. CDR1 MDHEN and CDR2 SYDVKM come from the germline V gene. Between the trimmed V and J ends, which lost 3 bases and 2 bases, there was a span of 7 bases. The length of the CDR3 is 13 residues. CDR3 region: CASSLPANTEAFF. CDR3 coding DNA: TGTGCCAGCAGTTTGCCAGCAAACACTGAAGCTTTCTTT.

This CDR3 reads CASSREGARTEAFF. The CDR3 DNA reads TGTGCCAGCAGTCGGGAGGGGGCGCGCACTGAAGCTTTCTTT. The rearrangement joins TRBV6-1 to TRBJ1-1, with 7 bases matching TRBD1. Unmatched junction bases numbered 7, after V lost 5 bases and J lost 4 bases. Looked up from germline, CDR1 is MNHNS and CDR2 is SASEGT. The CDR3 consists of 14 residues.

This clonotype has just a few counts. The rearrangement links TRBV25-1 to TRBJ1-4, with 7 nucleotides matching TRBD1. Germline V gene data show CDR1 as MGHDK and CDR2 as SYGVNS. This CDR3 has 15 amino acids. The J segment lost 3 bases and the V segment lost 2 bases, leaving 3 bases of the junction unmatched. CDR3 sequence (DNA): TGTGCCAGCAGTGAACCGACAGGGCCTAATGAAAAACTGTTTTTT. Amino acid sequence: CASSEPTGPNEKLFF.

V is TRBV12-3 or TRBV12-4 and J is TRBJ2-3; D gene uncertain. Between the trimmed V and J ends, which lost 2 bases and 2 bases, there was a span of 11 bases. CDR3 size: 15 residues. The CDR3 is CASSLKGWDTDTQYF. In DNA form, the CDR3 reads TGTGCCAGCAGTTTAAAAGGGTGGGACACAGATACGCAGTATTTT.

At least ten counts were recorded for this clonotype. V usage is TRBV7-9 and J usage is TRBJ1-2, with 9 nucleotides matching TRBD1. V lost 4 bases and J lost 8; bases outside the gene matches: 5. The CDR3 runs 13 residues. Per germline, CDR1 SEHNR and CDR2 FQNEAQ (reference sequence). CDR3 residues: CASSSGTGLGYTF. In DNA form, the CDR3 reads TGTGCCAGCAGCTCCGGGACAGGGCTGGGCTACACCTTC.

The chain employs TRBV7-9 and TRBJ2-2; D uncertain. V was pared by 4 bases and J by 5 bases, with 14 bases between. This CDR3 spans 15 amino acids. The V gene's germline CDR1 is SEHNR and CDR2 FQNEAQ (reference sequence). The CDR3 region is CASSSHLRATGELFF. CDR3 DNA sequence: TGTGCCAGCAGCTCCCATTTACGGGCAACCGGGGAGCTGTTTTTT.

This clonotype was detected ten times or more. The V call is TRBV28, the J call TRBJ2-7, with 14 bases fitting TRBD2. CDR3 size: 15 residues. CDR1 and CDR2 (germline): MDHEN, SYDVKM. The J segment lost 3 bases and the V segment lost 5 bases, leaving 3 bases of the junction unmatched. CDR3 in amino acids: CASSPGTSGSYEQYF. CDR3 DNA sequence: TGTGCCAGCAGTCCGGGGACTAGCGGGAGCTACGAGCAGTACTTC.

The chain links TRBV20-1 to TRBJ2-1, with TRBD1 matching over 7 bases. The CDR3 is 17 amino acids. V lost 0 bases and J lost 0; bases outside the gene matches: 8. In germline, CDR1 is DFQATT, CDR2 SNEGSKA (reference sequence). CDR3 in DNA: TGCAGTGCTAGAGATCGAGGGGGCTTCAGCTCCTACAATGAGCAGTTCTTC. This sequence encodes CSARDRGGFSSYNEQFF.

The J gene is TRBJ1-1, the V gene TRBV12-3 or TRBV12-4; D is uncertain. This CDR3 comprises 13 residues. Deletions cut 6 bases from V and 3 bases from J, with 11 bases between. The CDR3 is CASSTTRDTEAFF. DNA of the CDR3: TGTGCCAGCAGCACGACAAGGGACACTGAAGCTTTCTTT.

The chain uses TRBV5-1 and TRBJ1-3; D uncertain. The CDR3 extends over 15 amino acids. V dropped 3 bases and J dropped 2 bases, with 12 bases sitting between them. Germline-derived CDR1 and CDR2 are SGHRS and YFSETQ. The CDR3 protein is CASSSEAATGNTIYF. As DNA, the CDR3 is TGCGCCAGCAGCTCGGAGGCGGCGACTGGAAACACCATATATTTT.

The chain employs TRBV6-5 and TRBJ2-1; no definite D call. Looked up from germline, CDR1 is MNHEY and CDR2 is SVGAGI. The CDR3 totals 12 residues. Trimming removed 6 bases from V and 8 bases from J, with 11 bases in between. CDR3 sequence reads: CASSAYRDEQFF. The CDR3 DNA reads as TGTGCCAGCAGCGCATATAGGGATGAGCAGTTCTTC.

This rearrangement joins TRBV12-3 or TRBV12-4 to TRBJ1-1, with D possibly TRBD1 on 5 matching bases. This CDR3 has 14 amino acids. V was trimmed by 7 bases and J by 4 bases, leaving 16 bases between them. CDR3 DNA: TGTGCCAGCACCGACAGTTGGGAGGGCACTGAAGCTTTCTTT. Encoded protein: CASTDSWEGTEAFF.

This chain uses TRBV7-3 with TRBJ2-6; weak D call: TRBD1 (6 bases). The CDR3 length is 17 residues. Germline CDR1 and CDR2: SGHTA and FQGTGA. V lost 0 bases, J lost 0 bases, and 9 bases lay in between. The CDR3 here is CASSLTGASSGANVLTF. The CDR3 region has the DNA TGTGCCAGCAGCTTAACGGGGGCCAGCTCTGGGGCCAACGTCCTGACTTTC.

This clonotype turned up a few times. V is TRBV20-1 and J is TRBJ2-7; D call uncertain. The germline V and J ends were trimmed by 3 bases and 1 base, with 13 bases remaining between them. The CDR3 totals 14 residues. The germline gives CDR1 DFQATT, CDR2 SNEGSKA (reference sequence). The CDR3 protein is CSASGPITSYEQYF. The CDR3 DNA sequence: TGCAGTGCTAGCGGACCCATAACTTCCTACGAGCAGTACTTC.